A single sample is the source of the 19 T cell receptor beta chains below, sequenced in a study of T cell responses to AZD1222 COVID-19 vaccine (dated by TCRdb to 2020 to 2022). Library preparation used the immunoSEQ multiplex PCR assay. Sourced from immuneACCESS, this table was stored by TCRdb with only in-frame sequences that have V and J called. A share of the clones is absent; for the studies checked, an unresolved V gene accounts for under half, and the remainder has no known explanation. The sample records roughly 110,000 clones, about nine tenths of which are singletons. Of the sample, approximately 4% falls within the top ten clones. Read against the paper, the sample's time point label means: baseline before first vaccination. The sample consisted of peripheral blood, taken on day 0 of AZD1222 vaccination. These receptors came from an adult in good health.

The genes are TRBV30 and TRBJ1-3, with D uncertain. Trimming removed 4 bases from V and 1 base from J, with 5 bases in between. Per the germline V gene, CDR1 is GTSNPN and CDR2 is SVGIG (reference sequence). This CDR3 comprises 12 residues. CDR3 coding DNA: TGTGCCTGGAAGAGGTCTGGAAACACCATATATTTT. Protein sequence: CAWKRSGNTIYF.

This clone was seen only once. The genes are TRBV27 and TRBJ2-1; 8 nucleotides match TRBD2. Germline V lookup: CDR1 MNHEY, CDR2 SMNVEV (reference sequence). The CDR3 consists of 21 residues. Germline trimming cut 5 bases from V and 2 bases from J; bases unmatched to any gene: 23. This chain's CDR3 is CASSKFGRMPNLAGTYNEQFF. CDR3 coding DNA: TGTGCCAGCAGTAAGTTCGGACGAATGCCTAACCTAGCGGGCACCTACAATGAGCAGTTCTTC.

CDR3 in DNA: TGTGCCAGCAGCGTTTCCGTTTCAGGGGTAGGAGAGACCCAGTACTTC. It encodes CASSVSVSGVGETQYF. The gene calls are TRBV9 and TRBJ2-5; D perhaps matches TRBD1 (6 bases). The CDR3 loop spans 16 amino acids. V lost 2 bases and J lost 4, with 18 bases in between. Germline V lookup: CDR1 SGDLS, CDR2 YYNGEE.

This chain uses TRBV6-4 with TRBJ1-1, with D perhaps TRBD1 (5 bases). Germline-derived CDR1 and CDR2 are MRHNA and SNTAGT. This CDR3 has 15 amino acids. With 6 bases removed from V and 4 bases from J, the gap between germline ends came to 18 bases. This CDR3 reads CASSPTTEGSTEAFF. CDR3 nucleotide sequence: TGTGCCAGCAGCCCTACGACAGAGGGGAGCACTGAAGCTTTCTTT.

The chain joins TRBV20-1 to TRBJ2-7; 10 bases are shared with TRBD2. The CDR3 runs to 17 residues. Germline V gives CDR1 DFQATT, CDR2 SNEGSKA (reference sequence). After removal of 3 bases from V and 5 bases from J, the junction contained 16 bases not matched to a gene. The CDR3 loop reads CSASIPHPGLALNEQYF. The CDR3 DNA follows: TGCAGTGCTAGTATACCGCATCCGGGACTAGCGTTGAACGAGCAGTACTTC.

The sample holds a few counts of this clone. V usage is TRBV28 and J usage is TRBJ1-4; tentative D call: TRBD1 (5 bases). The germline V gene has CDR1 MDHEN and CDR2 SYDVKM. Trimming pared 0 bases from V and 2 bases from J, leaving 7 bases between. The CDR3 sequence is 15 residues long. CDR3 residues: CASSLWGQTNEKLFF. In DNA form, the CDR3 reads TGTGCCAGCAGTTTATGGGGGCAGACTAATGAAAAACTGTTTTTT.

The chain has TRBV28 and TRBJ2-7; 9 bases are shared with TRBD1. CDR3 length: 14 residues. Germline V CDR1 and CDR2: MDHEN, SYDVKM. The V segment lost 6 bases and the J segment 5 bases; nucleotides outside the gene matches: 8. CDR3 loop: CASRPGQGFNEQYF. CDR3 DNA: TGTGCCAGCAGGCCGGGACAGGGATTCAACGAGCAGTACTTC.

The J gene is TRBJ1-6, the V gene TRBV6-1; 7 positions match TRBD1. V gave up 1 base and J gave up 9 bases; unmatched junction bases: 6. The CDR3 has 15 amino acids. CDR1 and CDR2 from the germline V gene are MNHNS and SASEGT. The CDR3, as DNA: TGTGCCAGCAGTGAAGTAGGGGGCCAAATTTCACCCCTCCACTTT. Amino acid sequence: CASSEVGGQISPLHF.

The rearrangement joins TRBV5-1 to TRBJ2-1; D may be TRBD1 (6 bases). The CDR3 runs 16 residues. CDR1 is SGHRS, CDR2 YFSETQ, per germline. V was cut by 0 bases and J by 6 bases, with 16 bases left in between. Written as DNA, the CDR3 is TGCGCCAGCAGCTTGGGGGTAGCAGGGGTAGGCAATGAGCAGTTCTTC. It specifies CASSLGVAGVGNEQFF.

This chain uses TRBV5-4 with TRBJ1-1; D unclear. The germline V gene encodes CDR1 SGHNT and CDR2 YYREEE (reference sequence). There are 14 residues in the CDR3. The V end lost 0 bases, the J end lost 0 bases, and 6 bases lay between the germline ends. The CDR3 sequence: CASSLEPMNTEAFF. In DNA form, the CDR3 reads TGTGCCAGCAGCTTGGAGCCCATGAACACTGAAGCTTTCTTT.

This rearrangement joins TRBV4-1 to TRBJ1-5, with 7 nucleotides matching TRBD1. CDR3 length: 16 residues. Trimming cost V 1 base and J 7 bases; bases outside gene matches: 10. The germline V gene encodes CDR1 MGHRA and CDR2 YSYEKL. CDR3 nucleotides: TGCGCCAGCAGCCAAGTCAAGAACAGGGGTCAACAGCCCCAGCATTTT. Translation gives CASSQVKNRGQQPQHF.

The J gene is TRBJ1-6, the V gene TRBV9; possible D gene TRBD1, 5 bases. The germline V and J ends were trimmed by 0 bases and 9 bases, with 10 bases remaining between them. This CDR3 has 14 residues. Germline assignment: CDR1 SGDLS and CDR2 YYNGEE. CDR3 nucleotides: TGTGCCAGCAGCGTAGGAGGGGACCTTTCACCCCTCCACTTT. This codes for CASSVGGDLSPLHF.

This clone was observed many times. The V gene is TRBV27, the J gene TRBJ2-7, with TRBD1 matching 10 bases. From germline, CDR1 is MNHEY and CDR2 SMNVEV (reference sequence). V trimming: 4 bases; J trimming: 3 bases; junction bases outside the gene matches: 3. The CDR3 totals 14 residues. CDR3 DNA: TGTGCCAGCAGTTACGGGACAGGGGACTACGAGCAGTACTTC. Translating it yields CASSYGTGDYEQYF.

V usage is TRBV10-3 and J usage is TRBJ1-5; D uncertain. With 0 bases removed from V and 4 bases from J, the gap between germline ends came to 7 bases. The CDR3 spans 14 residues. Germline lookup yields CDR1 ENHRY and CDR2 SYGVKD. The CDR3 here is CAISESALNQPQHF. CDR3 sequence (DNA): TGTGCCATCAGTGAGTCTGCCCTTAATCAGCCCCAGCATTTT.

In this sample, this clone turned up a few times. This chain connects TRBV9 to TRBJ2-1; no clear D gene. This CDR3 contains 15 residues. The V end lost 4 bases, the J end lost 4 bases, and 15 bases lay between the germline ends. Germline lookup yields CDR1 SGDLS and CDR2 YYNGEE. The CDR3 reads CASSLRGEFYNEQFF. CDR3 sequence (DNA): TGTGCCAGCAGCTTGCGAGGCGAATTTTACAATGAGCAGTTCTTC.

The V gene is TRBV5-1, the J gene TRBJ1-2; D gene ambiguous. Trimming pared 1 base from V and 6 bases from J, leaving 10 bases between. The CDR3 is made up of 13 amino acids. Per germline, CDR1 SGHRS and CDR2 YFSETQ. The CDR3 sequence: CASSLPTPHGYTF. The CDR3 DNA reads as TGCGCCAGCAGCTTGCCCACCCCTCATGGCTACACCTTC.

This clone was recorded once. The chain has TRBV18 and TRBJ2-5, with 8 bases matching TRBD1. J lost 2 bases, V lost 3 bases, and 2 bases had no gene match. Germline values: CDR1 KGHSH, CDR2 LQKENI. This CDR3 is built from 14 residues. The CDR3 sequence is CASSPDRVQETQYF. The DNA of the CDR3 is TGTGCCAGCTCACCGGACAGGGTACAAGAGACCCAGTACTTC.

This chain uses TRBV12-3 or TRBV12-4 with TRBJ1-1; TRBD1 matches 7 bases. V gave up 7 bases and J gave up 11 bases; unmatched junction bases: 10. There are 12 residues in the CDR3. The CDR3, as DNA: TGTGCCAGCACCCTCACAGGGGATGTGGCTTTCTTT. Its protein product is CASTLTGDVAFF.

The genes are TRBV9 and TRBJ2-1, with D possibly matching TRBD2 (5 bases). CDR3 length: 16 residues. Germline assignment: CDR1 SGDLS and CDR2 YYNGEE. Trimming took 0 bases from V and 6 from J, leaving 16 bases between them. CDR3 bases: TGTGCCAGCAGCGTAGCTCCGGGATCTTGGTCCAATGAGCAGTTCTTC. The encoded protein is CASSVAPGSWSNEQFF.